The clone carrying this TCR beta chain was counted a few times. Libraries were prepared by immunoSEQ multiplex PCR; TCRdb keeps only in-frame clonotypes and omits some of them. The repertoire holds 300,000 or so clones, with around 83% as singletons. The data were taken from a study of blood T cell repertoires in COVID-19. The CDR3 loop spans 14 amino acids. The junction had 9 bases not matched to a gene; V was cut back by 4 bases and J by 9 bases. Germline-derived CDR1 and CDR2 are SGHTA and FQGNSA. The gene calls are TRBV7-2 and TRBJ2-1, with TRBD2 identical over 7 bases. This sequence was found in a woman aged 50 to 60 with acute or convalescent COVID-19. Sequencing used peripheral blood. CDR3 protein: CASSYSGGDPEQFF. CDR3 nucleotide sequence: TGTGCCAGCAGCTATTCTGGGGGGGATCCTGAGCAGTTCTTC. Full variable domain (remainder filled in from reference TRBV7-2 and TRBJ2-1): GAGVSQSPSNKVTEKGKDVELRCDPISGHTALYWYRQSLGQGLEFLIYFQGNSAPDKSGLPSDRFSAERTGGSVSTLTIQRTQQEDSAVYLCASSYSGGDPEQFFGPGTRLTVL.